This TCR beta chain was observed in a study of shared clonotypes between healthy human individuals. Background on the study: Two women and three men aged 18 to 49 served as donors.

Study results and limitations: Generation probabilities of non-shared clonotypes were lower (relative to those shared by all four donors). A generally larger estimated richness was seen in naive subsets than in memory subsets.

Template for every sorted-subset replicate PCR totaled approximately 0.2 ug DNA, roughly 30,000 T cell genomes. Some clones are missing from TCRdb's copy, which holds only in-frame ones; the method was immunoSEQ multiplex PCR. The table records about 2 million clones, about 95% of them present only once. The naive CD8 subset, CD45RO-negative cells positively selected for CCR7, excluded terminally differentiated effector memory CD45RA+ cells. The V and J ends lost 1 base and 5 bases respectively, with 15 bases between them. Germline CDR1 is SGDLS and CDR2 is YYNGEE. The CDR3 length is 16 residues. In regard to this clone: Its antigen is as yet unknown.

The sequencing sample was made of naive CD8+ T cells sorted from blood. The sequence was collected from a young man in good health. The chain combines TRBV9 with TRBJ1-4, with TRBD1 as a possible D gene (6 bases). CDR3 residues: CASSVPRGQRNEKLFF. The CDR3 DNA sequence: TGTGCCAGCAGCGTACCTCGGGGACAAAGAAATGAAAAACTGTTTTTT.